This note documents a single T cell receptor beta chain sequence. This sample was included in a study of T cell repertoires in ileal Crohn's disease. Overall study: Biopsies of the neoterminal ileum at postoperative colonoscopy form M6 samples.

Time point here: neoterminal ileum biopsy at postoperative endoscopy, about 6 months after surgery. The CDR3 loop spans 14 amino acids. The germline gives CDR1 MDHEN, CDR2 SYDVKM. Trimming took off 9 bases at V and 0 bases at J, with 11 bases between the two ends. TCRB immunosequencing input was roughly 500 nanograms of biopsy DNA per sample. Sequencing was performed with immunoSEQ multiplex PCR; in TCRdb, only in-frame clones are kept and a portion is missing. The sample carries about 59,000 clones, roughly 91% recorded once. Sequenced input: ileal tissue. The TCR comes from an adult with Crohn's disease. This rearrangement joins TRBV28 to TRBJ2-2; D may be TRBD1 (6 bases). The CDR3 is CASEQGPNTGELFF. Written as DNA, the CDR3 is TGTGCCAGTGAACAGGGCCCGAACACCGGGGAGCTGTTTTTT.